The next 24 T cell receptor beta chains were all read from a single sample in a study of blood T cell repertoires in COVID-19. Sequenced by immunoSEQ multiplex PCR; TCRdb stores in-frame clones only, minus some. The sample has roughly 160,000 clones; roughly 70% are singletons. Specimen: peripheral blood. The receptor source for this set is an elderly woman with acute or convalescent COVID-19.

The chain recombines TRBV2 with TRBJ2-1; D is possibly TRBD2 (5 bases). The CDR3 covers 14 residues. Germline V gene lookup returns CDR1 SNHLY and CDR2 FYNNEI. The V and J ends lost 11 bases and 3 bases respectively, with 17 bases between them. The CDR3 loop is CAPSGSKNYNEQFF. The CDR3 nucleotides are TGTGCCCCCTCGGGGTCCAAGAACTACAATGAGCAGTTCTTC.

V usage is TRBV18 and J usage is TRBJ1-6; 9 nucleotides line up with TRBD1. Germline trimming cut 6 bases from V and 1 base from J; bases unmatched to any gene: 7. CDR1 and CDR2 (germline): KGHSH, LQKENI. The CDR3 has 17 residues. This CDR3 reads CASSPTGGASYNSPLHF. CDR3 nucleotides: TGTGCCAGCTCTCCTACAGGGGGCGCTTCCTATAATTCACCCCTCCACTTT.

This sequence joins TRBV5-5 and TRBJ2-7; the match to TRBD2 covers 12 bases. Germline V gene lookup returns CDR1 SGHKS and CDR2 YYEKEE (reference sequence). The CDR3 contains 15 residues. Trimming took 6 bases from V and 2 from J; bases not matched to a gene: 6. CDR3 nucleotides: TGTGCCAGCACCAAGACTAGCGGGAGAACCTACGAGCAGTACTTC. Its protein product is CASTKTSGRTYEQYF.

The J gene is TRBJ1-4, the V gene TRBV19; TRBD1 aligns across 7 bases. V gave up 3 bases and J gave up 6 bases; unmatched junction bases: 7. Germline CDR1 is LNHDA and CDR2 is SQIVND (reference sequence). The CDR3 totals 15 residues. In DNA, the CDR3 is TGTGCCAGTAGTATCGCAGGGGGTATCGATGAAAAACTGTTTTTT. Translation: CASSIAGGIDEKLFF.

This clone was recorded only once. This chain joins TRBV19 and TRBJ2-3; a possible D gene is TRBD2 (6 bases). The CDR3 sequence is 13 residues long. Trimming left V 5 bases short and J 5 bases short, with 11 bases between. Germline V gene lookup returns CDR1 LNHDA and CDR2 SQIVND (reference sequence). DNA for the CDR3: TGTGCCAGTAGTTCAAGACTAGGAGATACGCAGTATTTT. Translation: CASSSRLGDTQYF.

The chain has TRBV28 and TRBJ2-2; 8 nucleotides align to TRBD2. V gave up 6 bases and J gave up 1 base; unmatched junction bases: 10. This CDR3 spans 17 amino acids. CDR1 is MDHEN, CDR2 SYDVKM, per germline. The CDR3 nucleotides read TGTGCCAGCAGATCCGAGGGGCTAGCGGGGAACACCGGGGAGCTGTTTTTT. Amino acid sequence: CASRSEGLAGNTGELFF.

The chain joins TRBV6-5 to TRBJ2-1, with 7 bases identical to TRBD1. Trimming cost V 6 bases and J 4 bases; bases outside gene matches: 3. This CDR3 comprises 13 residues. Germline V lookup: CDR1 MNHEY, CDR2 SVGAGI. The chain's CDR3 is CASRDRSYNEQFF. DNA for the CDR3: TGTGCCAGCAGGGACAGGTCTTACAATGAGCAGTTCTTC.

The chain carries TRBV20-1 and TRBJ2-7; 10 bases agree with TRBD1. The CDR3 spans 14 residues. The V gene's germline CDR1 is DFQATT and CDR2 SNEGSKA (reference sequence). Unmatched junction bases numbered 6, after V lost 3 bases and J lost 4 bases. CDR3 sequence: CSASVGTGVYEQYF. In nucleotides, the CDR3 is TGCAGTGCTAGTGTTGGGACAGGGGTTTACGAGCAGTACTTC.

V is TRBV29-1 and J is TRBJ2-2; 10 bases agree with TRBD2. CDR3 length: 13 amino acids. J lost 5 bases, V lost 6 bases, and 3 bases had no gene match. Germline V gene sequence: CDR1 SQVTM, CDR2 ANQGSEA. CDR3 region: CSVRSGRTGELFF. CDR3 sequence (DNA): TGCAGCGTCCGTAGCGGGAGGACCGGGGAGCTGTTTTTT.

This clone was recorded once. CDR3 in amino acids: CASSLGQGNYGYTF. The CDR3, as DNA: TGTGCCAGCAGTCTCGGACAGGGGAACTATGGCTACACCTTC. This chain joins TRBV27 and TRBJ1-2, with 9 bases aligning to TRBD1. The germline V gene encodes CDR1 MNHEY and CDR2 SMNVEV (reference sequence). The ends lost 5 bases at V and 2 bases at J; junction bases unmatched: 3. The CDR3 length is 14 residues.

This chain uses TRBV19 with TRBJ1-1; D gene unclear. The CDR3 totals 14 residues. The V end was cut by 7 bases, the J end by 0 bases, with 12 bases between. Per germline, CDR1 LNHDA and CDR2 SQIVND (reference sequence). This chain's CDR3 is CASTPAAMNTEAFF. The CDR3 nucleotides read TGTGCCAGTACGCCAGCGGCCATGAACACTGAAGCTTTCTTT.

The chain joins TRBV6-5 to TRBJ1-1, with TRBD1 matching 9 bases. This CDR3 has 14 amino acids. V shed 4 bases and J 4 bases; nucleotides not matched to a gene: 4. Germline lookup yields CDR1 MNHEY and CDR2 SVGAGI. CDR3 sequence reads: CASSSGTGTTEAFF. CDR3 sequence (DNA): TGTGCCAGCAGTTCCGGGACAGGGACCACTGAAGCTTTCTTT.

The CDR3 nucleotides read TGTGCCTGGAGTGTAAGTGAGGGTGAAGCTTTCTTT. Translated, it gives CAWSVSEGEAFF. V is TRBV30 and J is TRBJ1-1, with no clear D. The CDR3 extends over 12 amino acids. Between the trimmed V and J ends, which lost 0 bases and 7 bases, there was a span of 9 bases. From germline, CDR1 is GTSNPN and CDR2 SVGIG (reference sequence).

The chain joins TRBV18 to TRBJ2-6, with 8 bases fitting TRBD1. V trimming: 3 bases; J trimming: 5 bases; junction bases outside the gene matches: 12. In germline, CDR1 is KGHSH, CDR2 LQKENI. CDR3 size: 18 residues. CDR3 in DNA: TGTGCCAGCTCACCTTATACTTCCACAGGGGGTAGGGCCAACGTCCTGACTTTC. Translated: CASSPYTSTGGRANVLTF. Full variable domain (missing parts from reference TRBV18 and TRBJ2-6): NAGVMQNPRHLVRRRGQEARLRCSPMKGHSHVYWYRQLPEEGLKFMVYLQKENIIDESGMPKERFSAEFPKEGPSILRIQQVVRGDSAAYFCASSPYTSTGGRANVLTFGAGSRLTVL.

This sequence joins TRBV3-1 (or the pseudogene TRBV3-2) and TRBJ2-7; possibly TRBD2 for D (5 bases). V shed 1 base and J shed 1 base, with 11 bases lying between them. CDR1 is LGHDT, CDR2 YNNKEL, per germline (reference sequence). The CDR3 sequence is 15 residues long. CDR3 loop: CASSQGPGMSYEQYF. DNA of the CDR3: TGTGCCAGCAGCCAAGGGCCGGGGATGTCCTACGAGCAGTACTTC.

The chain employs TRBV7-2 and TRBJ2-5; perhaps TRBD2 as D (5 bases). The CDR3 is 15 amino acids. Germline V gene data show CDR1 as SGHTA and CDR2 as FQGNSA. Trimming removed 5 bases from V and 2 bases from J, with 15 bases in between. This CDR3 is CASSPSPGSQETQYF. In DNA, the CDR3 is TGTGCCAGCAGCCCCAGTCCGGGGTCACAAGAGACCCAGTACTTC.

This chain joins TRBV2 and TRBJ2-2; 7 bases fit TRBD1. The CDR3 contains 12 residues. With V trimmed by 4 bases and J by 7 bases, 0 bases remained unmatched. Germline V gene lookup returns CDR1 SNHLY and CDR2 FYNNEI. The CDR3 here is CASSGDSGELFF. In nucleotides, the CDR3 is TGTGCCAGCAGTGGGGACAGCGGGGAGCTGTTTTTT.

The chain links TRBV11-3 to TRBJ2-7; TRBD1 agrees at 9 bases. Germline lookup yields CDR1 SGHNT and CDR2 YENEEA. The length of the CDR3 is 13 residues. V shed 5 bases, J shed 9 bases, and the junction held 8 bases outside the gene matches. CDR3 coding DNA: TGTGCCAGCAGCCCAGGGACAGGGTTGGTGCAGTACTTC. It encodes CASSPGTGLVQYF.

The chain employs TRBV11-2 and TRBJ1-1, with D possibly TRBD1 on 6 matching bases. Deletions cut 3 bases from V and 5 bases from J, with 10 bases between. Germline-derived CDR1 and CDR2 are SGHAT and FQNNGV. The CDR3 is made up of 13 amino acids. The CDR3 region has the DNA TGTGCCAGCAGCTTTAATCAGGGGACTGAAGCTTTCTTT. Translating gives CASSFNQGTEAFF. The whole variable domain, filled in from reference TRBV11-2 and TRBJ1-1, reads EAGVAQSPRYKIIEKRQSVAFWCNPISGHATLYWYQQILGQGPKLLIQFQNNGVVDDSQLPKDRFSAERLKGVDSTLKIQPAKLEDSAVYLCASSFNQGTEAFFGQGTRLTVV.

This clone came up many times. The rearrangement joins TRBV11-2 to TRBJ1-3; TRBD1 might be the D (5 bases). CDR1 and CDR2 (germline): SGHAT, FQNNGV. The CDR3 runs to 14 residues. V was cut by 5 bases and J by 0 bases, with 8 bases left in between. The CDR3 protein is CASSDRRSGNTIYF. DNA of the CDR3: TGTGCCAGCAGCGACAGACGCTCTGGAAACACCATATATTTT.

The J gene is TRBJ1-6, the V gene TRBV6-5, with a possible D match to TRBD1 (5 bases). Germline V gives CDR1 MNHEY, CDR2 SVGAGI. V lost 7 bases, J lost 8 bases, and 12 bases lay in between. This CDR3 contains 13 residues. The CDR3 DNA is TGTGCCAGCAAATCCAGGGCGGATTCACCCCTCCACTTT. Residues: CASKSRADSPLHF.

CDR3 sequence reads: CASSPQEGYGYTF. The CDR3 region has the DNA TGTGCCAGCAGCCCCCAGGAGGGCTATGGCTACACCTTC. This chain joins TRBV12-3 or TRBV12-4 and TRBJ1-2; no clear D gene. The CDR3 runs 13 residues. Trimming shortened V by 6 bases and J by 4 bases, and 12 bases separated the two germline ends.

The rearrangement joins TRBV7-9 to TRBJ2-1, with 9 bases matching TRBD1. Germline-derived CDR1 and CDR2 are SEHNR and FQNEAQ (reference sequence). Trimming at V came to 3 bases and at J to 9 bases, leaving 9 bases not matched to a gene. The CDR3 is made up of 15 amino acids. CDR3 in amino acids: CASSFGTGRTGEQFF. The CDR3 bases are TGTGCCAGCAGCTTCGGGACAGGGAGGACGGGTGAGCAGTTCTTC. Full variable domain (missing parts from reference TRBV7-9 and TRBJ2-1): DTGVSQNPRHKITKRGQNVTFRCDPISEHNRLYWYRQTLGQGPEFLTYFQNEAQLEKSRLLSDRFSAERPKGSFSTLEIQRTEQGDSAMYLCASSFGTGRTGEQFFGPGTRLTVL.

V and J are TRBV3-1 (or the pseudogene TRBV3-2) and TRBJ1-2; TRBD1 aligns across 7 bases. Germline-derived CDR1 and CDR2 are LGHDT and YNNKEL (reference sequence). This CDR3 has 13 residues. Unmatched junction bases numbered 7, after V lost 5 bases and J lost 7 bases. This CDR3 reads CASSGDSSTGYTF. CDR3 coding DNA: TGTGCCAGCAGCGGGGACAGCTCTACTGGCTACACCTTC.